This TCR beta chain was sequenced in a study of T cells in localized non-small cell lung cancer. TCRdb's table, derived via immunoSEQ multiplex PCR, lists solely in-frame clones and lacks some. The table lists just under 6,500 clones, about 15% of them singletons. The TCR sequence derives from a male donor older than 55 with stage II squamous cell lung carcinoma. Sequencing used normal lung tissue next to the tumor, obtained before any cancer treatment.

CDR3 protein: CASSPSMNTEAFF. The CDR3 DNA is TGTGCCAGCAGCCCTTCAATGAACACTGAAGCTTTCTTT. V is TRBV14 and J is TRBJ1-1; D gene unclear. Germline values: CDR1 SGHDN, CDR2 FVKESK. V gave up 4 bases and J gave up 0 bases, with 6 bases separating them. CDR3 length: 13 amino acids.